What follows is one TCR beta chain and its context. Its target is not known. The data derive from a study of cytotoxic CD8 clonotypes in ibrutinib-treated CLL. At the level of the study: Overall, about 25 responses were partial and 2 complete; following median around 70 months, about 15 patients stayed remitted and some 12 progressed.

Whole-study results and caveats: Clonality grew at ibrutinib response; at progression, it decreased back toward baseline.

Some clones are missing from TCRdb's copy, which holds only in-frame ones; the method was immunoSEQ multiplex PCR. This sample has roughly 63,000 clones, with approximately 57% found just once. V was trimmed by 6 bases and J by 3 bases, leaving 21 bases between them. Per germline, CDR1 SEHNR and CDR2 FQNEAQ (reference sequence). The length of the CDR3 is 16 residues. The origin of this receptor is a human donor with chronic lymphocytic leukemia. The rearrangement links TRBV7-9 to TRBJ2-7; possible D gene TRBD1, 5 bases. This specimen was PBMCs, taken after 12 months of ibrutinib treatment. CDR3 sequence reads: CASSRITSGQGYEQYV. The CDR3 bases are TGTGCCAGCAGTCGGATTACCTCAGGCCAGGGCTACGAGCAGTACGTC.